This TCR beta chain comes out of a study of vaccination and CD4 T cells after COVID-19. Trimming left V 0 bases short and J 3 bases short, with 14 bases between. CDR1 KGHSH and CDR2 LQKENI come from the germline V gene. CDR3 length: 16 residues. With the Oncomine TCR Beta short-read assay, DNA from cultured CD4+ T cells was sequenced. Cultured CD4+ T cells yielded the extracted genomic DNA. TCRdb redid the calling of the PCR reads with MiXCR, one entry per CDR3 protein. The data show roughly 16,000 distinct CDR3 sequences, about 63% seen once. With respect to this clonotype: What it binds is not known.

The treatment here: roughly 11-day PBMC culture with coronavirus spike peptide pools or control peptides (ViraFEST assay). Alongside about 9.9 IU/ml IL-2 and 9 to 10 ug/ml peptide pools, PBMCs were cultured at some 2 million per well. The clonotype originates from a human donor who had recovered from COVID-19. Input material: CD4+ T cells from blood, cultured in vitro. V gene TRBV18 combines with J gene TRBJ1-1; D is unresolved. CDR3 residues: CASSPPAGLADTEAFF. For the CDR3, the DNA is TGTGCCAGCTCACCACCGGCCGGCCTCGCGGACACTGAAGCTTTCTTT.